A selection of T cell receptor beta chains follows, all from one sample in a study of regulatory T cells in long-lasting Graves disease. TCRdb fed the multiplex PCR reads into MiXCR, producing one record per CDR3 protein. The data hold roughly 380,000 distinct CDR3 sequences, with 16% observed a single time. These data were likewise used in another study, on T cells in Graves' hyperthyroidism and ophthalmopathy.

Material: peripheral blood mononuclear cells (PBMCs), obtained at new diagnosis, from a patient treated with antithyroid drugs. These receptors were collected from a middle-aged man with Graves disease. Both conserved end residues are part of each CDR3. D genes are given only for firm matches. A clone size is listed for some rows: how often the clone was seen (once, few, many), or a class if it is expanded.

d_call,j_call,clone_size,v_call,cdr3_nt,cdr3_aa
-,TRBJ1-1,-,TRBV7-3,TGTGCCAGCAGCTTAGGGGCAGCCGGTACTGAAGCTTTCTTT,CASSLGAAGTEAFF
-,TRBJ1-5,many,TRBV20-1,TGCAGTGCTAGAGATCTCCGGGCCCCCAAGGGGCCCCAGCATTTT,CSARDLRAPKGPQHF
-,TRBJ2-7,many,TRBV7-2,TGTGCCAGCAGCTTAGATCAGGTACCGTCCTACGAGCAGTACTTC,CASSLDQVPSYEQYF
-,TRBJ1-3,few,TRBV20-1,TGCAGTGCTAGCCTAACAGGGTCTGGAAACACCATATATTTT,CSASLTGSGNTIYF
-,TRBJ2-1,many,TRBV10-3,TGTGCCATCAGTGAGTCGGGGGGTAGTTACAATGAGCAGTTCTTC,CAISESGGSYNEQFF
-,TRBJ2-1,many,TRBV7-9,TGTGCCAGCAGCTTAGTAGAGGGGCGCGGTGCGTTCTTC,CASSLVEGRGAFF
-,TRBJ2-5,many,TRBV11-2,TGTGCCAGCAGCTTAGTAGGCGGGACAGCCAAAGAGACCCAGTACTTC,CASSLVGGTAKETQYF
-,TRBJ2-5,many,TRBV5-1,TGCGCCAGCAGCACCTCAAGAGCTCAAGAGACCCAGTACTTC,CASSTSRAQETQYF
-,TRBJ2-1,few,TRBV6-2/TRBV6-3,TGTGCCAGCAGGTCCCCCAACAGGTACAATGAGCAGTTCTTC,CASRSPNRYNEQFF
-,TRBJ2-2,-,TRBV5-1,TGCGCCAGCAGCGCAGAGGGGGAGCTGTTTTTT,CASSAEGELFF